This T cell receptor beta chain derives from a study of cytomegalovirus exposure and HLA in healthy donors (dated by TCRdb to about 2017). Background for the entire study: According to an earlier analysis of a few hundred of the donors, 150 million to 200 million T cells yielded over 90 million unique TCR beta sequences and 276 Gb of sequence data. The study aimed to test whether signatures of past pathogen exposure could be identified by cataloging public T cell receptors. Every repertoire in the discovery cohort had been generated on one and the same sequencing platform. In a later analysis, previously published TCR beta repertoires from 670 or so donors were re-analyzed and high-resolution HLA genotyping was added so that TCR occurrence patterns could be studied. Genome-wide SNP genotypes for about 60% of the 666 donors were used in a later genetic analysis, which treated that subset as a discovery cohort. Across about 370 genotyped donors of the cohort, an average of about 200,000 unique TCR beta nucleotide sequences per donor were sequenced, and about a sixth of those sequences were non-productive. Because of strong linkage in the cohort, roughly five DR-DQ haplotypes were treated as single units for association and clustering. Alongside the repertoire data, information on donor age, sex, ethnicity and CMV serostatus was compiled. To predict cytomegalovirus infection status, the study brought together high-throughput TCR immunosequencing, statistical association of individual TCRs with disease status, and machine learning. Along with the approximately 620-subject first cohort, a separate validation cohort of around 120 different subjects was used. Roughly 300 gigabases of sequencing data and around 90 million unique TCR sequences made up an early release that covered over 550 HLA-typed donors. Rather than drawing on any new phenotypic data, the later analysis identified candidate immune exposures from TCR beta sequences and the way those sequences occurred across donors. To decide whether each TCR beta V gene segment behaved as functional or pseudogenic, an earlier analysis of fewer than 750 of the donors relied on high-throughput TCR beta sequencing. Typing coverage varied by locus: about 620-640 donors for A, B, C, DRB1 and DQB1; 522 for DQA1; 600 to 610 for DPA1; under 490 for DPB1. Among the roughly 400 genotyped donors, roughly 80% belonged to the genetic ancestry cluster associated with self-reported Caucasian donors. Using immunosequencing, the study profiled T cell repertoires from 500 to 800 subjects and related those repertoires to cytomegalovirus serostatus. HLA typing included class I and class II loci at four-digit resolution.

CDR1 and CDR2 were assigned from the germline V gene as SQVTM and ANQGSEA. The CDR3 has 13 amino acids, counting the end cysteine and phenylalanine. Solely the CDR3 DNA is kept, with 39 bases framed from the first base. Notes on this clone: The antigen it binds to is not known.

The protocol used for the library was the immunoSEQ multiplex PCR assay. The multiplex PCR relied on a mix of 60 forward primers for TCR Vbeta segments and 13 reverse primers for TCR Jbeta segments. The CDR3 region of rearranged TCR beta genes was amplified from genomic DNA by a multiplex PCR assay. On the Illumina HiSeq System, the amplified TCR beta libraries were sequenced as 87-base-pair reads. The original methods were these. A later analysis counted approximately 84 million unique TCR beta chains across the 500 to 850 repertoires, and some 12 million of these chains were shared by at least two donors. Raw reads were error-corrected and collapsed into unique sequences with a nearest-neighbor algorithm that merged closely related sequences to remove PCR and sequencing errors. To assign V, D and J gene segments, CDR3 sequences were aligned to IMGT reference sequences. For a sequence to be retained, at least a six-nucleotide match to both a V gene segment and a J gene segment was required. A rearrangement was called productive if the CDR3 had no stop codons and remained in frame with V and J, and every other rearrangement was called non-productive. CDR3 was defined according to IMGT convention as the region running from the second conserved V-encoded cysteine to the conserved J-encoded phenylalanine. In an earlier analysis of around 540 of the donors, sequences lacking an unambiguous match to a single V gene segment were excluded. An earlier analysis of fewer than 750 of the donors called V segments functional above 56.7% productive rearrangements and segregating when the between-donor standard deviation exceeded 5%. A statistical classification framework was built to diagnose cytomegalovirus status from the catalog of TCR beta chain sequences. V and J gene assignment, in a later analysis, came from comparing TCR nucleotide sequences with IMGT/GENE-DB human TR gene sequences. The TCRdist pipeline was used in a later analysis to assign CDR3 sequences and most-parsimonious VDJ recombination scenarios. In a later analysis, every TCR beta chain was defined by the combination of its CDR3 amino acid sequence and its V-gene family, and reads without a unique V-gene family were dropped. In a later analysis, a few hundred highly shared, low-generation-probability nucleotide sequences were removed to address suspected cross-contamination and a sequencing artifact. In a later analysis, a clonal expansion index was calculated for each public chain from normalized within-repertoire ranks of inferred template counts. In a later analysis, generation probabilities were computed using a VDJ recombination model fitted to out-of-frame rearrangements, and the results were checked against IGoR. A later analysis scored TCR-TCR, TCR-HLA and TCR-CMV co-occurrence with hypergeometric tests, applying a repertoire-size bias correction to TCR pairs. False discovery rates were estimated in a later analysis by permuting HLA or CMV assignments 20 times. In a later analysis, co-occurring TCRs were grouped using DBSCAN, with TCRdist sequence similarity added in when clustering inside HLA-allele-positive subsets. Repertoires with fewer than 30,000 or more than 120,000 public chains were left out of co-occurrence clustering, as were four to six repertoires with anomalous nucleotide sharing. In its TCRdb copy, this immuneACCESS table keeps in-frame sequences only and misses some clones. Where compared with another copy, unresolved V genes explain less than half of these, and the others have no known cause. V, J and clone size derive from that table, while D and trimming were established from the DNA sequence. This sample's table lists over 90,000 clones. The ten largest clones capture about 3% of the sample.

In total, roughly 670 healthy bone marrow donors made up the cohort. All cohort members were sampled while nominally healthy, although unrecorded immune exposures were likely present. The donor was CMV seronegative and was included in the group of 352 seronegative cohort members. Every donor gave a peripheral blood sample, and the peripheral blood mononuclear cells from that sample were used for TCR beta sequencing. The Qiagen DNeasy Blood Extraction Kit was used to extract genomic DNA from the blood cell samples. Paper-wide results and their limitations: In a later analysis, most CMV-associated TCR beta chains were found to appear HLA-restricted, with HLA associations seemingly driven largely by CMV exposure. A further reported finding was that TCR beta sequences accurately predicted the HLA-A and HLA-B alleles for most subjects in the first cohort. The classifier was reported to diagnose cytomegalovirus status with high specificity and sensitivity in both the original cohort and the validation cohort. Most TCR sequences were seen in very few donors, while some public TCRs were found in many individuals. Because some donors lacked HLA typing at each locus, the association tests relied only on the typed subset. In a later analysis, 15,000 to 20,000 TCR beta sequences were associated with specific HLA alleles at a false discovery rate of 0.05. CMV serostatus was the only immune exposure information available for the cohort. Broadly in line with IMGT annotations, most TCR beta V segments showed up in productive rearrangements about 87% or about 30% of the time in an earlier analysis of roughly 590 of the donors. Correlated functional status among segregating V segments might reflect linkage disequilibrium, but an unknown experimental factor could not be ruled out. The authors suggested that the approach could potentially be extended to other disease states and immunological phenotypes. When HLA alleles, especially DR and DQ, strongly co-occurred, TCR associations were difficult to assign to individual alleles. In a later genetic analysis, a missense DCLRE1C variant was associated with V-gene and J-gene trimming of TCR beta chains, and the association was replicated in an independent cohort. Some IMGT-functional V segments, including TRBV6-2 and TRBV6-3, could not be distinguished by the 87-base-pair reads and were therefore excluded. Compared with the roughly 700-donor mean, donors in an Asian-associated ancestry cluster had fewer N-insertions in productive TCRs, according to a later genetic analysis. This cohort had only TCR beta chains sequenced, and the lack of alpha or paired-chain data limited which features could be detected. In the study, some 160 TCR beta chains were listed as associated with cytomegalovirus. The presence/absence analyses assumed that sequencing depth was roughly uniform across donors, and that assumption may not be true. According to a later analysis, parvovirus B19, influenza, CMV and Epstein-Barr virus appeared linked to several top co-occurrence clusters. In vitro tests confirmed that three of the cytomegalovirus-associated TCR beta chains recognize cytomegalovirus antigens. In a later analysis, HLA-associated TCR beta chains were found to be more clonally expanded and to have lower generation probabilities than equally common non-associated chains. A later analysis found that TCR association rates varied across HLA loci, with DRB1 alleles showing the most associated TCRs and HLA-C alleles the fewest. About 17 rarely observed V segments, including chromosome 9 orphons, were excluded from the earlier analysis of some 590 of the donors because counts were too low. A cluster of highly shared sequence variants was judged likely to be a technical artifact of the sequencing pipeline.

The chain is made from TRBV29-1 and TRBJ2-1, and the D gene may be TRBD2, 5 bases matching. The sequence was collected from a man aged 40-49 years in good health and CMV-seronegative. Material: PBMCs. The nucleotides are TGCACCTCCTCCGGGTTTAGCGTCAATGAGCAGTTCTTC. The translation is CTSSGFSVNEQFF.